The 8 T cell receptor beta chains in this list originate from one sample, sequenced in a study of siplizumab effects on memory and regulatory T cells. Measured with immunoSEQ multiplex PCR; TCRdb has only the in-frame clones, and not every one. The sample consists of about 50,000 clones, about 88% of them appearing once. Specimen: naive CD8+ T cells sorted from blood. Receptors originate from a human donor in good health.

This clone is a singleton in its sample. CDR3 bases: TGTGCCAGCAGGGGGCTTGGGATTGGAAACACCATATATTTT. This codes for CASRGLGIGNTIYF. The rearrangement links TRBV7-9 to TRBJ1-3; tentatively, D is TRBD1 (5 bases). The CDR3 loop spans 14 amino acids. Germline lookup yields CDR1 SEHNR and CDR2 FQNEAQ (reference sequence). V was cut by 6 bases and J by 3 bases, with 12 bases left in between. The variable domain in full, with the rest retrieved from reference TRBV7-9 and TRBJ1-3, is DTGVSQNPRHKITKRGQNVTFRCDPISEHNRLYWYRQTLGQGPEFLTYFQNEAQLEKSRLLSDRFSAERPKGSFSTLEIQRTEQGDSAMYLCASRGLGIGNTIYFGEGSWLTVV.

The V and J genes are TRBV23-1 and TRBJ1-2, with D perhaps matching TRBD1 (6 bases). TRBV23-1 is flagged as an ORF with uncertain function. The V end lost 0 bases, the J end lost 4 bases, and 18 bases lay between the germline ends. The CDR3 covers 17 residues. The CDR3: CASSQSPGEGRRYGYTF. Written as DNA, the CDR3 is TGCGCCAGCAGTCAATCTCCAGGGGAGGGACGGCGCTATGGCTACACCTTC.

The chain uses TRBV2 and TRBJ2-5, with D possibly being TRBD1 (5 bases). Germline V gene lookup returns CDR1 SNHLY and CDR2 FYNNEI. The CDR3 has 11 residues. V lost 8 bases and J lost 3, with 7 bases in between. CDR3 coding DNA: TGTGCCAGCTGGGGCGAAGAGACCCAGTACTTC. This sequence encodes CASWGEETQYF.

The chain uses TRBV27 and TRBJ2-1, with D unresolved. The germline gives CDR1 MNHEY, CDR2 SMNVEV (reference sequence). The V gene lost 6 bases and the J gene lost 4 bases, with 4 bases spanning the gap. The CDR3 consists of 11 residues. The CDR3, as DNA: TGTGCCAGCAGCGCATACAATGAGCAGTTCTTC. Its protein product is CASSAYNEQFF.

This clone has a handful of counts. V gene TRBV30 combines with J gene TRBJ1-1; no clear D gene. Germline values: CDR1 GTSNPN, CDR2 SVGIG (reference sequence). V lost 0 bases and J lost 1, with 6 bases in between. This CDR3 has 13 amino acids. The CDR3 is CAWSVSRNTEAFF. CDR3 nucleotide sequence: TGTGCCTGGAGTGTATCCAGGAACACTGAAGCTTTCTTT.

The J gene is TRBJ1-1, the V gene TRBV6-5, with 7 bases lining up with TRBD1. CDR1 and CDR2 from the germline V gene are MNHEY and SVGAGI. V trimming: 3 bases; J trimming: 4 bases; junction bases outside the gene matches: 5. The CDR3 is 14 residues long. DNA of the CDR3: TGTGCCAGCAGTTATTCGACAGGGTTCACTGAAGCTTTCTTT. Its protein product is CASSYSTGFTEAFF.

This sequence joins TRBV4-2 and TRBJ2-1; D is unresolved. V lost 0 bases, J lost 6 bases, and 6 bases lay in between. This CDR3 has 13 residues. Germline V gene data show CDR1 as LGHNA and CDR2 as YNFKEQ. The CDR3 DNA reads as TGTGCCAGCAGCCAAGAGATTGTCAATGAGCAGTTCTTC. It codes for CASSQEIVNEQFF.

The V call is TRBV30, the J call TRBJ2-5, with 7 bases lining up with TRBD2. J lost 5 bases, V lost 5 bases, and 5 bases had no gene match. The CDR3 covers 12 residues. Germline assignment: CDR1 GTSNPN and CDR2 SVGIG (reference sequence). The CDR3 protein is CAWGGGSETQYF. The CDR3 DNA follows: TGTGCCTGGGGGGGAGGGTCGGAGACCCAGTACTTC.